The present T cell receptor (beta chain) was sequenced within a study of PD-1 blockade in classical Hodgkin lymphoma. Study overall: Intravenous nivolumab at 3 mg/kg was given to patients every 2 weeks. Study-wide findings and caveats: After ASCT, patients who started nivolumab under 1 year later were excluded. In newly diagnosed patients, baseline TCR diversity was reportedly below that of healthy donors. CD8+ TCR diversity did not rise significantly by C4D1, unlike CD4+.

Deletions cut 2 bases from V and 5 bases from J, with 9 bases between. The CDR3 length is 13 residues. From germline, CDR1 is MNHEY and CDR2 SMNVEV (reference sequence). The repertoire was sequenced with immunoSEQ multiplex PCR; TCRdb's copy has only in-frame clones and lacks some. The table shows tens of thousands of clones, with about 92% occurring only once. This clone has just a few counts. Its antigen remains unidentified. Brentuximab vedotin exposure varied among the patients, all of whom had relapsed after autologous stem cell transplantation. Sequencing used peripheral blood mononuclear cells (PBMCs), obtained at baseline. This chain uses TRBV27 with TRBJ1-1, with a tentative D call TRBD1 (6 bases). The sequence came from a human donor with classical Hodgkin lymphoma. The CDR3 reads CASSLQGRTEAFF. In DNA, the CDR3 is TGTGCCAGCAGTTTACAGGGGAGGACTGAAGCTTTCTTT.